This is a list of T cell receptor beta chains from one sample in a study of blood T cell repertoires in COVID-19. The assay was immunoSEQ multiplex PCR, and TCRdb's table has in-frame clones only and misses some. The sample lists tens of thousands of clones, around 92% occurring once. Specimen: peripheral blood. The receptors stem from a man between 65 and 85 years old with active COVID-19. Each CDR3 is given with its conserved first and last residue.

cdr3_aa: CASSILGTGSYQPQHF
v_call: TRBV19
j_call: TRBJ1-5

cdr3_aa: CASIKTGYYEQYF
v_call: TRBV2
j_call: TRBJ2-7

cdr3_aa: CASSGSSGGYEKLFF
v_call: TRBV5-1
j_call: TRBJ1-4

cdr3_aa: CASRSSGRYYEQYF
v_call: TRBV28
j_call: TRBJ2-7

cdr3_aa: CASSYAGGYEQYF
v_call: TRBV6-5
j_call: TRBJ2-7

cdr3_aa: CASSLERAGEAFF
v_call: TRBV11-2
j_call: TRBJ1-1

cdr3_aa: CASSEGDRIYNEQFF
v_call: TRBV2
j_call: TRBJ2-1

cdr3_aa: CASSRYGQNTEAFF
v_call: TRBV5-1
j_call: TRBJ1-1

cdr3_aa: CASSEQGSGGYTF
v_call: TRBV6-1
j_call: TRBJ1-2

cdr3_aa: CASTTSGRSDTQYF
v_call: TRBV2
j_call: TRBJ2-3

cdr3_aa: CASSPTGGSNEQFF
v_call: TRBV5-1
j_call: TRBJ2-1

cdr3_aa: CASSQDRGGEDGYTF
v_call: TRBV4-3
j_call: TRBJ1-2

cdr3_aa: CASSPRTGRSTGELFF
v_call: TRBV9
j_call: TRBJ2-2

cdr3_aa: CASSRPSSYEQYF
v_call: TRBV11-2
j_call: TRBJ2-7

cdr3_aa: CASSLWTGAPYEQYF
v_call: TRBV7-9
j_call: TRBJ2-7

cdr3_aa: CASSLVGSSYEQYF
v_call: TRBV5-6
j_call: TRBJ2-7

cdr3_aa: CASSTIGTGVSSYEQYF
v_call: TRBV28
j_call: TRBJ2-7

cdr3_aa: CASSRADQRDEQYF
v_call: TRBV7-9
j_call: TRBJ2-7

cdr3_aa: CASSLGDPGLQPQHF
v_call: TRBV5-1
j_call: TRBJ1-5

cdr3_aa: CASSPTGGQAYEQYF
v_call: TRBV11-2
j_call: TRBJ2-7

cdr3_aa: CASSLAGDQPQHF
v_call: TRBV5-1
j_call: TRBJ1-5

cdr3_aa: CASRVSGGASYNEQFF
v_call: TRBV4-1
j_call: TRBJ2-1

cdr3_aa: CASSWTGRNTEAFF
v_call: TRBV6-2/TRBV6-3
j_call: TRBJ1-1

cdr3_aa: CASSRPPYDRENSPLHF
v_call: TRBV28
j_call: TRBJ1-6

cdr3_aa: CASSQDFGLAGKPYF
v_call: TRBV4-3
j_call: TRBJ2-7

cdr3_aa: CASNSRGVGTDTQYF
v_call: TRBV10-2
j_call: TRBJ2-3

cdr3_aa: CASSDPGQGFHEQYF
v_call: TRBV6-1
j_call: TRBJ2-7

cdr3_aa: CASATSGGASYNEQFF
v_call: TRBV3-1/TRBV3-2
j_call: TRBJ2-1

cdr3_aa: CASSLGPYSNQPQHF
v_call: TRBV7-2
j_call: TRBJ1-5

cdr3_aa: CASNQREIGHTEAFF
v_call: TRBV7-9
j_call: TRBJ1-1

cdr3_aa: CASSLGAGRLNTEAFF
v_call: TRBV5-1
j_call: TRBJ1-1

cdr3_aa: CASSLAGVETQYF
v_call: TRBV7-9
j_call: TRBJ2-5

cdr3_aa: CASSPTGGNTIYF
v_call: TRBV6-5
j_call: TRBJ1-3

cdr3_aa: CATPGGQANNSPLHF
v_call: TRBV28
j_call: TRBJ1-6

cdr3_aa: CASRTGRTEAFF
v_call: TRBV19
j_call: TRBJ1-1

cdr3_aa: CATSLTPEDTEAFF
v_call: TRBV15
j_call: TRBJ1-1

cdr3_aa: CATSSGGYPYEQYF
v_call: TRBV24-1
j_call: TRBJ2-7

cdr3_aa: CASSLGQDSNQPQHF
v_call: TRBV11-2
j_call: TRBJ1-5

cdr3_aa: CASTTGPQNTEAFF
v_call: TRBV19
j_call: TRBJ1-1

cdr3_aa: CASSPTLADNTGELFF
v_call: TRBV7-9
j_call: TRBJ2-2

cdr3_aa: CASSALALAGVVRETQYF
v_call: TRBV11-2
j_call: TRBJ2-5

cdr3_aa: CASSEGQGSYEQYF
v_call: TRBV2
j_call: TRBJ2-7

cdr3_aa: CASSLDTVRETQYF
v_call: TRBV5-8
j_call: TRBJ2-5

cdr3_aa: CASSLGGRGGYTF
v_call: TRBV28
j_call: TRBJ1-2

cdr3_aa: CASSLVRLGLAAHNEQFF
v_call: TRBV13
j_call: TRBJ2-1

cdr3_aa: CASSRQGQGYEQYF
v_call: TRBV10-2
j_call: TRBJ2-7

cdr3_aa: CASSQDLRYTGELFF
v_call: TRBV14
j_call: TRBJ2-2

cdr3_aa: CASSFDSSNQPQHF
v_call: TRBV7-2
j_call: TRBJ1-5

cdr3_aa: CASSLRIRAGSSPLHF
v_call: TRBV28
j_call: TRBJ1-6

cdr3_aa: CASSFPTSGGLSTDTQYF
v_call: TRBV28
j_call: TRBJ2-3

cdr3_aa: CASSLQGLLAKNIQYF
v_call: TRBV7-9
j_call: TRBJ2-4

cdr3_aa: CAWSAAARTEAFF
v_call: TRBV30
j_call: TRBJ1-1

cdr3_aa: CASSLGTGGTEAFF
v_call: TRBV5-1
j_call: TRBJ1-1

cdr3_aa: CASSYSGLRGNNEQFF
v_call: TRBV6-2/TRBV6-3
j_call: TRBJ2-1

cdr3_aa: CASSEQGTNTGELFF
v_call: TRBV6-1
j_call: TRBJ2-2

cdr3_aa: CASSLSPGFGEQYF
v_call: TRBV28
j_call: TRBJ2-7

cdr3_aa: CASSARVYEQYF
v_call: TRBV9
j_call: TRBJ2-7

cdr3_aa: CASSLELSSYEQYF
v_call: TRBV5-5
j_call: TRBJ2-7

cdr3_aa: CASSWFRIQETQYF
v_call: TRBV2
j_call: TRBJ2-5

cdr3_aa: CASSPRYQRGGGGNEQFF
v_call: TRBV4-3
j_call: TRBJ2-1